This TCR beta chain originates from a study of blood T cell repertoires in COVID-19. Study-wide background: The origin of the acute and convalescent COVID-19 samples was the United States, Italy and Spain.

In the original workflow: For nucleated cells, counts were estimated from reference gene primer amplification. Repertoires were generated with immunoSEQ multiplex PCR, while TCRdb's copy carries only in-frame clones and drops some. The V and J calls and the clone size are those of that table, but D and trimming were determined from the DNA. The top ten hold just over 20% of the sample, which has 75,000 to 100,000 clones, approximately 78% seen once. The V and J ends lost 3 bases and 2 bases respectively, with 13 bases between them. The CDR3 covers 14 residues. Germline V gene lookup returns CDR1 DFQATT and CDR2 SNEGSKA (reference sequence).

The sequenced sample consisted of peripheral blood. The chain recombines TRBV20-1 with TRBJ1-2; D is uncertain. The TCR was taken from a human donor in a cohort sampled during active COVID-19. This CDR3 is CSASPQASNYGYTF. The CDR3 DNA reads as TGCAGTGCTAGTCCGCAGGCGTCCAACTATGGCTACACCTTC.